The source of this TCR beta chain is a study of cytomegalovirus exposure and HLA in healthy donors. Sequencing was performed with immunoSEQ multiplex PCR; in TCRdb, only in-frame clones are kept and a portion is missing. In the table there are 150,000 to 200,000 clones, around 85% of which are singletons. CDR3 length equals 16 residues. CDR1 is SGHAT, CDR2 FQDESV, per germline (reference sequence). The ends were cut back, 5 bases at V and 1 base at J, with 17 bases in the middle. The source is a man aged 18-30 years in good health and CMV-seropositive. Sequenced material: PBMCs. The rearrangement joins TRBV11-1 to TRBJ1-1; D unclear. In DNA form, the CDR3 reads TGTGCCAGCAGCGGCGGCCGGGTTGATGCGAACACTGAAGCTTTCTTT. Translated: CASSGGRVDANTEAFF.